The 23 T cell receptor beta chains listed next were all sequenced from one sample in a study of blood T cell repertoires in COVID-19. Measured with immunoSEQ multiplex PCR; TCRdb has only the in-frame clones, and not every one. The sample records some 190,000 clones, about four fifths being singletons. The sample comprised peripheral blood. Every receptor here comes from a woman aged 70 to 79 with active or convalescent COVID-19.

This sequence joins TRBV5-1 and TRBJ1-1; a weak D match, TRBD1 (5 bases). V shed 3 bases and J shed 1 base, with 13 bases lying between them. The CDR3 is made up of 15 amino acids. Germline assignment: CDR1 SGHRS and CDR2 YFSETQ. CDR3 coding DNA: TGCGCCAGCAGCTGGCTAAGCGGGGGGAACACTGAAGCTTTCTTT. Its protein is CASSWLSGGNTEAFF.

The V call is TRBV19, the J call TRBJ2-2; perhaps TRBD1 as D (6 bases). CDR1 LNHDA and CDR2 SQIVND come from the germline V gene (reference sequence). The V and J ends lost 3 bases and 5 bases respectively, with 19 bases between them. The CDR3 spans 17 residues. CDR3 residues: CASSMQGSGEGTGELFF. DNA for the CDR3: TGTGCCAGTAGTATGCAGGGGAGTGGCGAGGGTACCGGGGAGCTGTTTTTT.

The rearrangement joins TRBV7-3 to TRBJ2-7; no definite D call. The length of the CDR3 is 14 residues. V was trimmed by 1 base and J by 5 bases, leaving 12 bases between them. Per germline, CDR1 SGHTA and CDR2 FQGTGA. The CDR3 region is CASSLSAGVDEQYF. As DNA, the CDR3 is TGTGCCAGCAGCTTAAGCGCTGGAGTGGACGAGCAGTACTTC.

CDR3 region: CASERQGYNEQFF. The CDR3 bases are TGTGCCAGCGAGAGACAGGGGTACAATGAGCAGTTCTTC. The chain employs TRBV2 and TRBJ2-1; TRBD1 aligns across 8 bases. The V segment lost 8 bases and the J segment 4 bases; nucleotides outside the gene matches: 4. This CDR3 has 13 amino acids. From germline, CDR1 is SNHLY and CDR2 FYNNEI.

The V call is TRBV2, the J call TRBJ2-7, with 13 bases matching TRBD2. Germline CDR1 SNHLY, CDR2 FYNNEI. Germline trimming cut 10 bases from V and 4 bases from J; bases unmatched to any gene: 4. The CDR3 runs to 13 residues. CDR3 sequence: CATGTSGMYEQYF. As DNA, the CDR3 is TGTGCCACAGGGACTAGCGGGATGTACGAGCAGTACTTC.

This clone has just one count. The CDR3: CASSLSSGRETQYF. CDR3 coding DNA: TGTGCCAGCAGCTTGTCCTCCGGTCGAGAGACCCAGTACTTC. The V gene is TRBV7-9, the J gene TRBJ2-5, with D unclear. V dropped 3 bases and J dropped 4 bases, with 12 bases sitting between them. The CDR3 length is 14 residues. Germline assignment: CDR1 SEHNR and CDR2 FQNEAQ (reference sequence).

The gene calls are TRBV5-1 and TRBJ2-5, with 7 bases matching TRBD2. CDR3 size: 15 residues. Germline lookup yields CDR1 SGHRS and CDR2 YFSETQ. V lost 0 bases, J lost 3 bases, and 5 bases stayed unmatched. CDR3 nucleotide sequence: TGCGCCAGCAGCTTGGCGGCAGGGAGGGAAGAGACCCAGTACTTC. This sequence encodes CASSLAAGREETQYF.

The sample holds one count of this clone. This sequence joins TRBV4-1 and TRBJ2-5; 12 bases align to TRBD1. CDR1 is MGHRA, CDR2 YSYEKL, per germline. V lost 3 bases and J lost 2; bases outside the gene matches: 16. The CDR3 runs 20 residues. The CDR3, as DNA: TGCGCCAGCAGCCACCCCCGACCGGGACAGGGGGCTCCCCCTCAAGAGACCCAGTACTTC. Its protein is CASSHPRPGQGAPPQETQYF.

The J gene is TRBJ2-7, the V gene TRBV6-5, with D perhaps TRBD1 (6 bases). The germline V gene encodes CDR1 MNHEY and CDR2 SVGAGI. V lost 4 bases, J lost 2 bases, and 15 bases lay in between. The CDR3 runs 15 residues. CDR3 nucleotides: TGTGCCAGCAGTTCCCCCGGGACACGCGCCTACGAGCAGTACTTC. Translation: CASSSPGTRAYEQYF.

The chain carries TRBV19 and TRBJ2-5; no clear D. The CDR3 consists of 15 residues. Germline V lookup: CDR1 LNHDA, CDR2 SQIVND (reference sequence). Trimming removed 0 bases from V and 5 bases from J, with 13 bases in between. The chain's CDR3 is CASSIDGSLRETQYF. Here the CDR3 DNA reads TGTGCCAGTAGTATAGATGGCAGTTTGAGGGAGACCCAGTACTTC.

The gene calls are TRBV28 and TRBJ2-3; D might be TRBD2 (6 bases). With 4 bases removed from V and 0 bases from J, the gap between germline ends came to 11 bases. The CDR3 runs to 15 residues. Germline loops: CDR1 MDHEN, CDR2 SYDVKM. CDR3 loop: CASSSGGASTDTQYF. The DNA for the CDR3 is TGTGCCAGCAGTTCCGGCGGGGCGAGCACAGATACGCAGTATTTT.

This clone was detected a few times. The chain uses TRBV10-3 and TRBJ1-3; no reliable D call. Germline CDR1 and CDR2: ENHRY and SYGVKD. The CDR3 has 13 residues. Deletions cut 1 base from V and 4 bases from J, with 5 bases between. CDR3 region: CAISEFEGNTIYF. CDR3 coding DNA: TGTGCCATCAGTGAGTTCGAGGGAAACACCATATATTTT.

The gene calls are TRBV19 and TRBJ2-1; possible D gene TRBD2, 6 bases. Germline V CDR1 and CDR2: LNHDA, SQIVND (reference sequence). The length of the CDR3 is 15 residues. V dropped 3 bases and J dropped 9 bases, with 18 bases sitting between them. CDR3 sequence: CASSMGWEEMGEQFF. CDR3 in DNA: TGTGCCAGTAGTATGGGGTGGGAGGAAATGGGTGAGCAGTTCTTC.

The chain links TRBV7-9 to TRBJ2-1; 7 bases map to TRBD2. CDR3 length: 12 residues. Germline V lookup: CDR1 SEHNR, CDR2 FQNEAQ (reference sequence). J was trimmed by 9 bases and V by 6 bases; bases with no gene match: 5. The CDR3 DNA reads as TGTGCCAGCAGATGGGGCGGGGGTGAGCAGTTCTTC. It codes for CASRWGGGEQFF.

In regard to this clone: At one boundary the junction diverges from the germline segment, which might be a read error. In nucleotides, the CDR3 is TGTGCTAGCAGCCCAGACAGGGCCCCCTACAATGAGCAGTTCTTC. Amino acids: CASSPDRAPYNEQFF. The chain is built from TRBV7-7 and TRBJ2-1; TRBD1 agrees at 7 bases. Germline CDR1 is SSHAT and CDR2 is FNYEAQ (reference sequence). The CDR3 is made up of 15 amino acids.

The J gene is TRBJ1-3, the V gene TRBV28; tentative D call: TRBD1 (6 bases). This CDR3 comprises 16 residues. Per germline, CDR1 MDHEN and CDR2 SYDVKM. V lost 4 bases, J lost 2 bases, and 15 bases lay in between. CDR3 in amino acids: CASSSGTFGTGNTIYF. As DNA, the CDR3 is TGTGCCAGCAGTTCTGGGACATTCGGAACTGGAAACACCATATATTTT.

The rearrangement joins TRBV24-1 to TRBJ2-5; unclear D gene. Germline values: CDR1 KGHDR, CDR2 SFDVKD. The V gene lost 4 bases and the J gene lost 5 bases, with 7 bases spanning the gap. The CDR3 runs to 12 residues. The CDR3 loop reads CATSDGRETQYF. The CDR3 DNA is TGTGCCACCAGTGACGGTCGGGAGACCCAGTACTTC.

The J gene is TRBJ1-3, the V gene TRBV7-9; D unclear. Germline V gene sequence: CDR1 SEHNR, CDR2 FQNEAQ (reference sequence). The CDR3 totals 14 residues. V lost 5 bases and J lost 8, with 16 bases in between. CDR3 DNA: TGTGCCAGCAGCCAACGGGGAATACGGGACACCATATATTTT. Amino acid sequence: CASSQRGIRDTIYF.

The CDR3 DNA sequence: TGCGCCAGCAGCTTGGTACCGGACAGCTACTCCTACGAGCAGTACTTC. This codes for CASSLVPDSYSYEQYF. This chain uses TRBV5-1 with TRBJ2-7, with D possibly matching TRBD1 (6 bases). This CDR3 has 16 residues. CDR1 SGHRS and CDR2 YFSETQ come from the germline V gene. The V and J ends lost 0 bases and 0 bases respectively, with 13 bases between them. Full variable domain (missing parts from reference TRBV5-1 and TRBJ2-7): KAGVTQTPRYLIKTRGQQVTLSCSPISGHRSVSWYQQTPGQGLQFLFEYFSETQRNKGNFPGRFSGRQFSNSRSEMNVSTLELGDSALYLCASSLVPDSYSYEQYFGPGTRLTVT.

This clone came up a few times. The rearrangement uses TRBV5-1 and TRBJ2-7; D perhaps matches TRBD2 (5 bases). This CDR3 contains 17 residues. Trimming removed 4 bases from V and 0 bases from J, with 20 bases in between. CDR1 and CDR2 (germline): SGHRS, YFSETQ. CDR3: CASSQRVAPTVSYEQYF. CDR3 nucleotides: TGCGCCAGCAGCCAGAGGGTCGCTCCAACCGTCTCCTACGAGCAGTACTTC.

This sequence joins TRBV6-5 and TRBJ2-7; 8 nucleotides align to TRBD1. In germline, CDR1 is MNHEY, CDR2 SVGAGI. After removal of 4 bases from V and 1 base from J, the junction contained 9 bases not matched to a gene. There are 16 residues in the CDR3. CDR3 region: CASSSYDRGYSYEQYF. In DNA form, the CDR3 reads TGTGCCAGCAGTTCCTACGACAGGGGATATTCCTACGAGCAGTACTTC.

This chain connects TRBV24-1 to TRBJ2-1, with D possibly being TRBD1 (6 bases). V was pared by 2 bases and J by 6 bases, with 10 bases between. There are 14 residues in the CDR3. Germline V gives CDR1 KGHDR, CDR2 SFDVKD. The CDR3, as DNA: TGTGCCACCAGTGATTGGGACATAGCCAATGAGCAGTTCTTC. It specifies CATSDWDIANEQFF.

This chain uses TRBV23-1 with TRBJ2-7; 12 bases agree with TRBD1. TRBV23-1 is classed as an ORF, of uncertain function. The CDR3 has 18 amino acids. Trimming took 5 bases from V and 3 from J; bases not matched to a gene: 14. The DNA of the CDR3 is TGCGCCAGCAGTACCGGGACAGGGGGCCCTCCATCCGACTACGAGCAGTACTTC. Encoded protein: CASSTGTGGPPSDYEQYF.